The present TCR beta chain was sequenced within a study of OX40 agonist ivuxolimab in advanced cancers. At the level of the study: Of the patients, three showed partial responses, one with hepatocellular carcinoma and two with cutaneous melanoma. Study-wide findings and caveats: At doses 0.1 to 3.0 mg/kg, CD4+ and CD8+ clones expanded.

Germline V gene data show CDR1 as MNHNY and CDR2 as SVGAGI (reference sequence). Losses at the gene ends were 6 bases for V and 0 bases for J; bases not matched to a gene: 9. CDR3 length equals 16 residues. Notes on this clone: What it binds is unknown.

Data came from immunoSEQ multiplex PCR; TCRdb stores just in-frame clones and leaves some out. The data hold 45,000 to 65,000 clones, with roughly four fifths observed a single time. The V gene is TRBV6-6, the J gene TRBJ1-1, with TRBD1 matching over 8 bases. The sample in question was CD4+ or CD8+ T cells sorted from blood, obtained in a trial of the OX40 agonist ivuxolimab. The TCR comes from an adult with an advanced solid tumor such as melanoma, head and neck, liver or kidney cancer. The CDR3 nucleotides are TGTGCCAGCAGGAAAAACAGGGGGGCCATGAACACTGAAGCTTTCTTT. This sequence encodes CASRKNRGAMNTEAFF.